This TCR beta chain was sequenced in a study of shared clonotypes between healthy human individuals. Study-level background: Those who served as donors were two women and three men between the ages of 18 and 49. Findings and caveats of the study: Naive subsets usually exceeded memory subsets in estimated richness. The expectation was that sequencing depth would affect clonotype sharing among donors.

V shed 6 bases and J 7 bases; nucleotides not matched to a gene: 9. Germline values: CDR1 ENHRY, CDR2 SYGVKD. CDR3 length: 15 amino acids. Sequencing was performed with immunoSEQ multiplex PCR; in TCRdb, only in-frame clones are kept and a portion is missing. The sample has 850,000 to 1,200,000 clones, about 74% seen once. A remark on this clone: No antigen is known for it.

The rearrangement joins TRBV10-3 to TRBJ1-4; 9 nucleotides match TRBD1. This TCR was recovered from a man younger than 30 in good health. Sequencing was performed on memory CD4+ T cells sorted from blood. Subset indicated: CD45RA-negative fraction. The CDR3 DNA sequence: TGTGCCATCAGCCTTAATCCGACAGGGGGTGAAAAACTGTTTTTT. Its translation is CAISLNPTGGEKLFF.